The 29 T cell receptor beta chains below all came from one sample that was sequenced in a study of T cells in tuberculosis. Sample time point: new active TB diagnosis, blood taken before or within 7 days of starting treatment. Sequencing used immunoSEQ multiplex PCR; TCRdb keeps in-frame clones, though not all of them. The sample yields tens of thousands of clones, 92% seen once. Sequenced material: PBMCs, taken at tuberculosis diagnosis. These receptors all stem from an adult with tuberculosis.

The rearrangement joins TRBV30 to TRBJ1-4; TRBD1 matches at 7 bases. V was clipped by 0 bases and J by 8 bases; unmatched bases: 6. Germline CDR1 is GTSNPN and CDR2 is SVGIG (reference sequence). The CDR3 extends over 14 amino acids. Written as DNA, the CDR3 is TGTGCCTGGAGTGTGGGCAGGGGGTGGGAAAAACTGTTTTTT. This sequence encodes CAWSVGRGWEKLFF. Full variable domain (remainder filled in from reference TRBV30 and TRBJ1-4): SQTIHQWPATLVQPVGSPLSLECTVEGTSNPNLYWYRQAAGRGLQLLFYSVGIGQISSEVPQNLSASRPQDRQFILSSKKLLLSDSGFYLCAWSVGRGWEKLFFGSGTQLSVL.

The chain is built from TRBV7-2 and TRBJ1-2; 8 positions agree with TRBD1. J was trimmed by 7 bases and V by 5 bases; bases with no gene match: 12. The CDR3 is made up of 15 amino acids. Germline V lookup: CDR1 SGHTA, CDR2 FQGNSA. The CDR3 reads CASSRQDQGAGGYTF. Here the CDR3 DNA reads TGTGCCAGCAGCCGCCAAGACCAGGGGGCGGGTGGCTACACCTTC.

CDR3 region: CASKAGTGTYEQYF. CDR3 DNA sequence: TGTGCCAGCAAGGCCGGGACAGGGACCTACGAGCAGTACTTC. The V call is TRBV2, the J call TRBJ2-7; TRBD1 aligns across 9 bases. With 7 bases clipped from V and 2 bases from J, the junction kept 6 bases outside the gene matches. The germline V gene has CDR1 SNHLY and CDR2 FYNNEI. This CDR3 contains 14 residues. Full variable domain (missing parts from reference TRBV2 and TRBJ2-7): EPEVTQTPSHQVTQMGQEVILRCVPISNHLYFYWYRQILGQKVEFLVSFYNNEISEKSEIFDDQFSVERPDGSNFTLKIRSTKLEDSAMYFCASKAGTGTYEQYFGPGTRLTVT.

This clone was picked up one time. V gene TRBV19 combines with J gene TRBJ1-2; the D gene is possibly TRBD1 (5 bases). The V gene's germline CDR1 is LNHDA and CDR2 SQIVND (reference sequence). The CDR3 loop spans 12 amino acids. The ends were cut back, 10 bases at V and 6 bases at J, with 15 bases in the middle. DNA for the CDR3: TGTGCCACCAGTGGGGGGTCCCATGGCTACACCTTC. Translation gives CATSGGSHGYTF.

The CDR3 coding sequence is TGCGCCAGCAGCCAACCTAAGATCAGACAGGGAGGAAACACCGGGGAGCTGTTTTTT. Amino acid sequence: CASSQPKIRQGGNTGELFF. The chain joins TRBV4-1 to TRBJ2-2; tentatively, D is TRBD1 (7 bases). Trimming pared 2 bases from V and 2 bases from J, leaving 21 bases between. The CDR3 is made up of 19 amino acids. The V gene's germline CDR1 is MGHRA and CDR2 YSYEKL.

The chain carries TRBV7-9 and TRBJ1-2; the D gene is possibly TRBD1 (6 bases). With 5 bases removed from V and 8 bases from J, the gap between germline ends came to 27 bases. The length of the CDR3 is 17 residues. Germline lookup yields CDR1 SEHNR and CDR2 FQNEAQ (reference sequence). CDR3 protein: CASSPQSAPILRGGYTF. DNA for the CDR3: TGTGCCAGCAGCCCCCAAAGTGCCCCCATCCTGAGGGGGGGCTACACCTTC.

CDR3 in DNA: TGTGCCAGCAGCTCCCCGGGAGACAGACGGAACTCTGGAAACACCATATATTTT. Amino acid sequence: CASSSPGDRRNSGNTIYF. The J gene is TRBJ1-3, the V gene TRBV7-2; D is perhaps TRBD1 (5 bases). Trimming left V 4 bases short and J 0 bases short, with 19 bases between. This CDR3 is 18 amino acids long. CDR1 and CDR2 from the germline V gene are SGHTA and FQGNSA.

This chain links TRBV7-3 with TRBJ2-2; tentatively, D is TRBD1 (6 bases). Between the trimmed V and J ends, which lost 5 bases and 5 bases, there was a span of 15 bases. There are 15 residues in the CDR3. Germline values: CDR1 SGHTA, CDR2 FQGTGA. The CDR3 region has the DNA TGTGCCAGCAGCCCACCCGGGACATCTACCGGGGAGCTGTTTTTT. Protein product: CASSPPGTSTGELFF.

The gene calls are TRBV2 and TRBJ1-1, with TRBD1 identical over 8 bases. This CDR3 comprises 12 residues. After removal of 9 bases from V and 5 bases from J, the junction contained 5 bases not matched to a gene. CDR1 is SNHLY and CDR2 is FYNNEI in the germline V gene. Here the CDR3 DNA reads TGTGCCAGAACTCAGGGGGCGACTGAAGCTTTCTTT. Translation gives CARTQGATEAFF.

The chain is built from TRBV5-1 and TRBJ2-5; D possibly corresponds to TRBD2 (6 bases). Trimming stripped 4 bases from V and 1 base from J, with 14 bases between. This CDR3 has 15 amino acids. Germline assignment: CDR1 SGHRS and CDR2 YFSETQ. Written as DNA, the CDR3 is TGCGCCAGCAGCACGGAGGGACGGGCCCAAGAGACCCAGTACTTC. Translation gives CASSTEGRAQETQYF.

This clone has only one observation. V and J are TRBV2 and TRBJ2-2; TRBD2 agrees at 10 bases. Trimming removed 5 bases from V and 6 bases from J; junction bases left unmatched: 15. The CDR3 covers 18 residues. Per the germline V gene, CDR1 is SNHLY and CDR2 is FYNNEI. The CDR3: CASSPGRSGRARPGELFF. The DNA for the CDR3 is TGTGCCAGCAGTCCCGGGCGAAGCGGGAGGGCCAGACCCGGGGAGCTGTTTTTT.

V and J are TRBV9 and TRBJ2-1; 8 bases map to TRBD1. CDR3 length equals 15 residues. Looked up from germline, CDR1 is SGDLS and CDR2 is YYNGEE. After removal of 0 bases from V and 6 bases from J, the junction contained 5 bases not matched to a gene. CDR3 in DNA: TGTGCCAGCAGCGTAGGACAGGGGTTGTTCAATGAGCAGTTCTTC. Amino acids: CASSVGQGLFNEQFF.

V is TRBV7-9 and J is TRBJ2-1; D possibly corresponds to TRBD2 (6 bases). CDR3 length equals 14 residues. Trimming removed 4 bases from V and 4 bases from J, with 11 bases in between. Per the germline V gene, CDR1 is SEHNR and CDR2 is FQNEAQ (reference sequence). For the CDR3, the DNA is TGTGCCAGCAGCTCTAGCGCAACGTACAATGAGCAGTTCTTC. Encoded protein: CASSSSATYNEQFF. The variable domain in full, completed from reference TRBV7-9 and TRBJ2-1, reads DTGVSQNPRHKITKRGQNVTFRCDPISEHNRLYWYRQTLGQGPEFLTYFQNEAQLEKSRLLSDRFSAERPKGSFSTLEIQRTEQGDSAMYLCASSSSATYNEQFFGPGTRLTVL.

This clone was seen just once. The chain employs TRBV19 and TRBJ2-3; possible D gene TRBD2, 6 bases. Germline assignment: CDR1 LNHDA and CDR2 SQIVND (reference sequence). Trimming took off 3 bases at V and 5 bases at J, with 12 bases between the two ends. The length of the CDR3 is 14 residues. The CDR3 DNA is TGTGCCAGTAGTATTGGCGGGATCATAGATACGCAGTATTTT. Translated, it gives CASSIGGIIDTQYF.

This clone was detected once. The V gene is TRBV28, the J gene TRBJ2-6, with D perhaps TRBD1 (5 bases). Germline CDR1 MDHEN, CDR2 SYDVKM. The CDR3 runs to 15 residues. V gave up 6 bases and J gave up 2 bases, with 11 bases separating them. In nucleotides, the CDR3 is TGTGCCAGCAGGGACACCGTGGCTGGGGCCAACGTCCTGACTTTC. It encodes CASRDTVAGANVLTF.

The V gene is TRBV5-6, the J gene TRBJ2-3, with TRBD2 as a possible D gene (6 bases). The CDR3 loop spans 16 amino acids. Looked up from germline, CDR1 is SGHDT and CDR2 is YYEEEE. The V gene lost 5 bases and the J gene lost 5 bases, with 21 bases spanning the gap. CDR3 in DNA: TGTGCCAGCAGTTACCGACTAGTGGGGCCCGGAGATACGCAGTATTTT. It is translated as CASSYRLVGPGDTQYF. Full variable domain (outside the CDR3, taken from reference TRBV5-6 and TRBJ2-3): DAGVTQSPTHLIKTRGQQVTLRCSPKSGHDTVSWYQQALGQGPQFIFQYYEEEERQRGNFPDRFSGHQFPNYSSELNVNALLLGDSALYLCASSYRLVGPGDTQYFGPGTRLTVL.

The CDR3 DNA follows: TGTGCCAGCAGTGAACTTGGCGGGACTTACAATGAGCAGTTCTTC. Translating gives CASSELGGTYNEQFF. The V and J genes are TRBV6-1 and TRBJ2-1; a weak D match, TRBD2 (6 bases). The CDR3 length is 15 residues. Germline V gene sequence: CDR1 MNHNS, CDR2 SASEGT. V was pared by 2 bases and J by 4 bases, with 12 bases between.

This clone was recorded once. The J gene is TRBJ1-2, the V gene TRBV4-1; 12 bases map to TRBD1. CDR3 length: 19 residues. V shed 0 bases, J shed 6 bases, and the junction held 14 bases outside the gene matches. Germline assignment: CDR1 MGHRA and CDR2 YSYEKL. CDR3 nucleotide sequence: TGCGCCAGCAGCCAAGATACGCGGGACAGGGGGCGTAGGTGGGATGGCTACACCTTC. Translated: CASSQDTRDRGRRWDGYTF.

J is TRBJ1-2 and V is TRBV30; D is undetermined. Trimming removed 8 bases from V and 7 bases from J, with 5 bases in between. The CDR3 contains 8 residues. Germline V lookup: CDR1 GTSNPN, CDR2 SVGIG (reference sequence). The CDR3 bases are TGTGCCCGCGCTGGCTACACCTTC. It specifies CARAGYTF. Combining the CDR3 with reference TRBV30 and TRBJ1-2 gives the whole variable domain SQTIHQWPATLVQPVGSPLSLECTVEGTSNPNLYWYRQAAGRGLQLLFYSVGIGQISSEVPQNLSASRPQDRQFILSSKKLLLSDSGFYLCARAGYTFGSGTRLTVV.

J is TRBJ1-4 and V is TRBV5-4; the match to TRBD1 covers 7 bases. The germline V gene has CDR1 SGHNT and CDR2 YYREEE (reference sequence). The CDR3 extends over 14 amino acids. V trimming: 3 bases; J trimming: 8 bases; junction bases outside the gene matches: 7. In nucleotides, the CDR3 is TGTGCCAGCAGCTCGACAGGGACAAGGGAAAAACTGTTTTTT. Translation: CASSSTGTREKLFF.

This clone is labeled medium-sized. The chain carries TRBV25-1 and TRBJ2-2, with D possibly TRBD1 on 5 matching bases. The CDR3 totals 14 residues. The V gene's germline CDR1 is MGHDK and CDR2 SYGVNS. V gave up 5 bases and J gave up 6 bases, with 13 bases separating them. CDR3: CASSPQGYPGELFF. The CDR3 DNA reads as TGTGCCAGCAGTCCTCAGGGTTACCCCGGGGAGCTGTTTTTT.

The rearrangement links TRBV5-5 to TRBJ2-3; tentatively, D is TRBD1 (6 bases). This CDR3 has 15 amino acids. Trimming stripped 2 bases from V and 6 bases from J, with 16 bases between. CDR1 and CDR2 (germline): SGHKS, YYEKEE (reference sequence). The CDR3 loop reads CASSLGIGQHDTQYF. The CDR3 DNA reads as TGTGCCAGCAGCTTAGGCATAGGACAGCACGATACGCAGTATTTT. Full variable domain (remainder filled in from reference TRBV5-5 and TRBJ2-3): DAGVTQSPTHLIKTRGQQVTLRCSPISGHKSVSWYQQVLGQGPQFIFQYYEKEERGRGNFPDRFSARQFPNYSSELNVNALLLGDSALYLCASSLGIGQHDTQYFGPGTRLTVL.

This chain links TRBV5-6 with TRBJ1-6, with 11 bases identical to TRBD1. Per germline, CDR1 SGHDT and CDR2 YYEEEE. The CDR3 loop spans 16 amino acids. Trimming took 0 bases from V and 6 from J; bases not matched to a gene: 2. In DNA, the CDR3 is TGTGCCAGCAGCTTGGGGACAGGGGGCGGTAATTCACCCCTCCACTTT. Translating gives CASSLGTGGGNSPLHF. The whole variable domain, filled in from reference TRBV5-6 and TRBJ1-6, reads DAGVTQSPTHLIKTRGQQVTLRCSPKSGHDTVSWYQQALGQGPQFIFQYYEEEERQRGNFPDRFSGHQFPNYSSELNVNALLLGDSALYLCASSLGTGGGNSPLHFGNGTRLTVT.

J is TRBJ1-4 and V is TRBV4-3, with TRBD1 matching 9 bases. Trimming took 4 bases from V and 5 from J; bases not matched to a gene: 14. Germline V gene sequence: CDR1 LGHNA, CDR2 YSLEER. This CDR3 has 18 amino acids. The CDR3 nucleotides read TGCGCCAGCAGCCGCCATAGTACAGCTGGGACAGGGAATGAAAAACTGTTTTTT. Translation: CASSRHSTAGTGNEKLFF.

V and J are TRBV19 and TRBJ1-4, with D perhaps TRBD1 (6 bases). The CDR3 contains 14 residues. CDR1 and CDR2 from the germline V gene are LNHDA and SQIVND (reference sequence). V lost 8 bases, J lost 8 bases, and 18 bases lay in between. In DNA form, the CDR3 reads TGTGCCAGTCGAGCGACCTTCCAGGGGGAAAAACTGTTTTTT. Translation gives CASRATFQGEKLFF.

In DNA form, the CDR3 reads TGCGCCAGCAGTCCGACTAGCGGCAACGAGCAGTACTTC. This gives the protein CASSPTSGNEQYF. This rearrangement joins TRBV4-1 to TRBJ2-7, with 9 bases fitting TRBD2. V trimming: 6 bases; J trimming: 5 bases; junction bases outside the gene matches: 5. Looked up from germline, CDR1 is MGHRA and CDR2 is YSYEKL. The CDR3 is 13 residues long.

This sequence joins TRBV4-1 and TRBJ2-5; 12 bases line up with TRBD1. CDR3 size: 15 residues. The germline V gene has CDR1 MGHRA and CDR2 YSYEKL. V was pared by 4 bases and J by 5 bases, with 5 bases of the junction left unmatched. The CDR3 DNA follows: TGCGCCAGCAGCCCCCGGGACAGGGGGCAGGAGACCCAGTACTTC. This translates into CASSPRDRGQETQYF.

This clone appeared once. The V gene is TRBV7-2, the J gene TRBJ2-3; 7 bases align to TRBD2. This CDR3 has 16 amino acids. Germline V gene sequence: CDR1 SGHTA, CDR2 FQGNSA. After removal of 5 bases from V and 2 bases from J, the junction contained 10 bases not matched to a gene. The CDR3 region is CASSPIPSGSTDTQYF. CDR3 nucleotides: TGTGCCAGCAGCCCGATTCCTAGCGGATCCACAGATACGCAGTATTTT.

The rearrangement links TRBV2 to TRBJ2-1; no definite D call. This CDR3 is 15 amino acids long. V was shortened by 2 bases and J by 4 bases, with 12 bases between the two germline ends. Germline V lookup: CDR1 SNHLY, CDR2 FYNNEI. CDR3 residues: CASSELRQKYNEQFF. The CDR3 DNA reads TGTGCCAGCAGTGAACTGAGGCAGAAATACAATGAGCAGTTCTTC.